This TCR beta chain was identified in a study of T cell repertoires in cytomegalovirus infection. In the study overall: In the study, CMV epitopes included recently identified HLA-C-restricted and well-studied HLA-B-restricted ones.

This clonotype was detected a few times. Its cognate antigen is unknown. MiXCR, applied by TCRdb to the reads, yields one record per CDR3 protein. The sample carries 750,000 to 950,000 distinct CDR3 sequences, just under 30% recorded once. V lost 6 bases, J lost 9 bases, and 18 bases lay in between. This CDR3 spans 15 amino acids. Findings and caveats of the study: Summed public TCR beta family frequency identified CMV carriers bearing the relevant HLA.

V and J are TRBV12-3 or TRBV12-4 and TRBJ1-6, with D possibly being TRBD1 (6 bases). The specimen was cultured CD8+ T cells from PBMCs, collected from culture after CMV antigen stimulation. The receptor was derived from a human donor in good health (CMV status not recorded). Some clones in this sample may be carry-over from other donors' samples. The CDR3 loop reads CASSPGTPRTSPLHF. The CDR3 nucleotides are TGTGCCAGCAGCCCTGGGACACCAAGGACTTCACCCCTCCACTTT.